This T cell receptor beta chain stems from a study of blood T cell repertoires in COVID-19. The overall study: Samples taken during acute and convalescent COVID-19 were collected in the United States, Italy and Spain. T cells, B-cell-depleted T cells, or PBMCs provided the cDNA or gDNA that served as material.

With V trimmed by 1 base and J by 6 bases, 6 bases remained unmatched. Germline lookup yields CDR1 SGHRS and CDR2 YFSETQ. The CDR3 covers 16 residues. Method: immunoSEQ multiplex PCR; TCRdb's copy keeps in-frame clones and lacks some. The sample has 87,000 or so clones, around 87% seen once. The sequencing input was peripheral blood. The chain employs TRBV5-1 and TRBJ2-2, with 10 bases aligning to TRBD2. The clonotype was recovered from a man in his forties with acute or convalescent COVID-19. As DNA, the CDR3 is TGCGCCAGCAGCTTGAGGGCTAGCGGGAGCGCCGGGGAGCTGTTTTTT. The encoded protein is CASSLRASGSAGELFF. The entire variable domain, with the rest obtained from reference TRBV5-1 and TRBJ2-2, is as follows: KAGVTQTPRYLIKTRGQQVTLSCSPISGHRSVSWYQQTPGQGLQFLFEYFSETQRNKGNFPGRFSGRQFSNSRSEMNVSTLELGDSALYLCASSLRASGSAGELFFGEGSRLTVL.